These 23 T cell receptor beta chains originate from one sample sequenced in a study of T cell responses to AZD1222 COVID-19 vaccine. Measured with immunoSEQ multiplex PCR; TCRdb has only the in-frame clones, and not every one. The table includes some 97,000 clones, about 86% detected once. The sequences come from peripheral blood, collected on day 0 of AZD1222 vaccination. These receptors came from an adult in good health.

CDR3 sequence: CASSPGQGNTIYF. The CDR3 DNA sequence: TGTGCCAGCAGCCCCGGACAGGGAAACACCATATATTTT. This chain uses TRBV6-5 with TRBJ1-3; TRBD1 is a possible D gene (6 bases). CDR1 MNHEY and CDR2 SVGAGI come from the germline V gene. This CDR3 region has 13 residues. Trimming took off 6 bases at V and 4 bases at J, with 10 bases between the two ends.

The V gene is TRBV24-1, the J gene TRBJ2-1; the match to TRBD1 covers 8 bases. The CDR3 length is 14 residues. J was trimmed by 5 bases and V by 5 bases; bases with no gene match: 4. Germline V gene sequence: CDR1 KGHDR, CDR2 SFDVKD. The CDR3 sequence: CATSGGQGNNEQFF. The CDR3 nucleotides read TGTGCCACCAGTGGTGGACAGGGAAACAATGAGCAGTTCTTC.

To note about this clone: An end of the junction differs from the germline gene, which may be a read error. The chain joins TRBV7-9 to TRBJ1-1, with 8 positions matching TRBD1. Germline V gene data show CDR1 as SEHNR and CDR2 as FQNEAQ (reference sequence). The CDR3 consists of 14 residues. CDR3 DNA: TGTGCCGGCAGACCGGGACAGGCATCAGATGAAGCTTTCTTT. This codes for CAGRPGQASDEAFF.

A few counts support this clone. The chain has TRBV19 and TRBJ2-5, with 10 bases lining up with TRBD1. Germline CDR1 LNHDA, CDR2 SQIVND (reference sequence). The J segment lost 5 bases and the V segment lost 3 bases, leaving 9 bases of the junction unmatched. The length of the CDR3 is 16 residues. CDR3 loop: CASSIYPGQGLETQYF. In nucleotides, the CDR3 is TGTGCCAGTAGTATCTATCCGGGACAGGGGTTGGAGACCCAGTACTTC.

The CDR3 spells CASSPSGGNYNEQFF. The CDR3 coding sequence is TGTGCCAGCAGCCCTAGCGGGGGGAACTACAATGAGCAGTTCTTC. V and J are TRBV5-6 and TRBJ2-1; 11 bases are a match to TRBD2. Germline CDR1 reads SGHDT; CDR2 reads YYEEEE. This CDR3 contains 15 residues. Trimming took 4 bases from V and 3 from J; bases not matched to a gene: 3.

The CDR3 bases are TGTGCCAGCAGTCCCCCAGGGCGGTCCTACGAGCAGTACTTC. This codes for CASSPPGRSYEQYF. V usage is TRBV6-2 or TRBV6-3 and J usage is TRBJ2-7; a possible D gene is TRBD1 (5 bases). V was shortened by 5 bases and J by 1 base, with 12 bases between the two germline ends. This CDR3 has 14 residues. The germline V gene has CDR1 MNHEY and CDR2 SVGEGT.

The CDR3 spells CASSEGGRRTDTQYF. In DNA form, the CDR3 reads TGTGCCAGCAGTGAAGGGGGCCGGAGGACAGATACGCAGTATTTT. The J gene is TRBJ2-3, the V gene TRBV6-1; the D gene could be TRBD1 or TRBD2 (5 bases each). Germline V gives CDR1 MNHNS, CDR2 SASEGT. V lost 1 base and J 3 bases, leaving 11 bases between the germline ends. The CDR3 contains 15 residues.

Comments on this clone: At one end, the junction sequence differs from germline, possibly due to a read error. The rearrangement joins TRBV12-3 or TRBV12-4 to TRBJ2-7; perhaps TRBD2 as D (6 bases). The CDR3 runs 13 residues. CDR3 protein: CASSLAGGAAPDF. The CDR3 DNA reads TGTGCCAGCAGTTTAGCCGGCGGGGCGGCCCCGGACTTC.

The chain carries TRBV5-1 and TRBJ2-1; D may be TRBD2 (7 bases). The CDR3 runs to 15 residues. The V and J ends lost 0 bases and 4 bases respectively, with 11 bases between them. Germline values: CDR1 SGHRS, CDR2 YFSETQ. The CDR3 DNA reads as TGCGCCAGCAGCTTGGCGGGGGGCGGGTACAATGAGCAGTTCTTC. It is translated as CASSLAGGGYNEQFF.

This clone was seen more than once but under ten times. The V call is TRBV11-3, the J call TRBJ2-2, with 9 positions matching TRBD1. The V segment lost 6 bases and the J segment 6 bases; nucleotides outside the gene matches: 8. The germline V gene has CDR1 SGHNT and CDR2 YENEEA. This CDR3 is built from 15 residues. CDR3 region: CASSTGGVGPGELFF. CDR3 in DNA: TGTGCCAGCAGTACAGGGGGCGTCGGACCCGGGGAGCTGTTTTTT. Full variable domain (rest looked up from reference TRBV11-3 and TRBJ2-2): EAGVVQSPRYKIIEKKQPVAFWCNPISGHNTLYWYLQNLGQGPELLIRYENEEAVDDSQLPKDRFSAERLKGVDSTLKIQPAELGDSAVYLCASSTGGVGPGELFFGEGSRLTVL.

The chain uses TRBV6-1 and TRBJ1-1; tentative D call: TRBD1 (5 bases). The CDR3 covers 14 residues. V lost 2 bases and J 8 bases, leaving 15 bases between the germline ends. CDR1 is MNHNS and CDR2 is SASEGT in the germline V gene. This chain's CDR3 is CASSEHLTRAEAFF. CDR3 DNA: TGTGCCAGCAGTGAACATCTAACCAGGGCGGAAGCTTTCTTT.

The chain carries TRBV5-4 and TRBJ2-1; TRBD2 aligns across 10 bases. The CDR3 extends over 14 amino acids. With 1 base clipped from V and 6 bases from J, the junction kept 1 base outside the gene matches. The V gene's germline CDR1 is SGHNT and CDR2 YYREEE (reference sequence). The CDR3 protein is CASSLPSGGNEQFF. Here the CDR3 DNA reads TGTGCCAGCAGCTTGCCTAGCGGGGGCAATGAGCAGTTCTTC.

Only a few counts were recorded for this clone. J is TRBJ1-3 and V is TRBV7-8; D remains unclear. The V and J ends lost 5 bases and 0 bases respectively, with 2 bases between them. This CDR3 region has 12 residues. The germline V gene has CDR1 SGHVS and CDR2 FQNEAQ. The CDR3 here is CASSLSGNTIYF. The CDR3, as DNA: TGTGCCAGCAGCCTCTCTGGAAACACCATATATTTT.

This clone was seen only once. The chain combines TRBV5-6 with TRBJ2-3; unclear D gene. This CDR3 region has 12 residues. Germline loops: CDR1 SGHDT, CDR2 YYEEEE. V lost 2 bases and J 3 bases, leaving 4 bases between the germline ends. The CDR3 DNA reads TGTGCCAGCAGCTTTCCAACAGATACGCAGTATTTT. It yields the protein CASSFPTDTQYF.

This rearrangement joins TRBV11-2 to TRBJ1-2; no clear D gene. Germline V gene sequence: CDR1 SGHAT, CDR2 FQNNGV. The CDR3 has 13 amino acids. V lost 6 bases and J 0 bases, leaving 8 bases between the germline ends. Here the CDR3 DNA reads TGTGCCAGCAGGCGACAAACTAACTATGGCTACACCTTC. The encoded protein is CASRRQTNYGYTF.

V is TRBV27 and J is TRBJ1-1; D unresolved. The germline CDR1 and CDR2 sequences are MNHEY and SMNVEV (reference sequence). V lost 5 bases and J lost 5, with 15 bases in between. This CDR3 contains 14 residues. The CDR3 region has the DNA TGTGCCAGCAGTCCAGACTCGGGGAGAACTGAAGCTTTCTTT. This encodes CASSPDSGRTEAFF.

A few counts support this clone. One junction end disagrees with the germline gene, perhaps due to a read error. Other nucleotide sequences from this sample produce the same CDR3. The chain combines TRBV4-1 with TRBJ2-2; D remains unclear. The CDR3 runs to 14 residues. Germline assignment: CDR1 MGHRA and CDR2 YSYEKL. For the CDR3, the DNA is TGCGCCAGCAGGCAAGGTGCCAACACCGGGGAGCTGTTTTTT. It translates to CASRQGANTGELFF.

CDR3 DNA: TGTGCCAGCAGCGCCACTGGGACCTCTGGAAACACCATATATTTT. This translates into CASSATGTSGNTIYF. The chain recombines TRBV9 with TRBJ1-3; TRBD1 might be the D (5 bases). The germline V and J ends were trimmed by 3 bases and 0 bases, with 10 bases remaining between them. CDR1 SGDLS and CDR2 YYNGEE come from the germline V gene. The CDR3 has 15 amino acids. Complete variable domain (other parts from reference TRBV9 and TRBJ1-3): DSGVTQTPKHLITATGQRVTLRCSPRSGDLSVYWYQQSLDQGLQFLIQYYNGEERAKGNILERFSAQQFPDLHSELNLSSLELGDSALYFCASSATGTSGNTIYFGEGSWLTVV.

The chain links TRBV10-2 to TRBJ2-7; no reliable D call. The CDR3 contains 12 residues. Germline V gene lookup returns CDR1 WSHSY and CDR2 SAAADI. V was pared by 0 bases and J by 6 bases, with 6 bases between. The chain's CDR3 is CASSESTGEQYF. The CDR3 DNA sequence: TGCGCCAGCAGTGAGTCCACCGGCGAGCAGTACTTC.

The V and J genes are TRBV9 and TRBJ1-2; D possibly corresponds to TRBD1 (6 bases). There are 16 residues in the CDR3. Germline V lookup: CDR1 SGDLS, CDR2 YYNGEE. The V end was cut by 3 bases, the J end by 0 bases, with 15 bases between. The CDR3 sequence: CASSEQTGLANYGYTF. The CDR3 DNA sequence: TGTGCCAGCAGCGAACAGACAGGTTTAGCTAACTATGGCTACACCTTC.

The CDR3 region is CATRTSGSSLNEQFF. CDR3 coding DNA: TGTGCCACCCGGACTAGCGGGAGTAGCCTTAATGAGCAGTTCTTC. The V gene is TRBV10-3, the J gene TRBJ2-1, with 13 bases that match TRBD2. The V gene end was trimmed by 10 bases and the J gene end by 7 bases; junction bases not matched to a gene: 10. The CDR3 has 15 residues. Germline V gene lookup returns CDR1 ENHRY and CDR2 SYGVKD.

Here the CDR3 reads CASSEYRGLAEAFF. The CDR3 DNA reads as TGTGCCAGCAGTGAGTACAGGGGGCTCGCTGAAGCTTTCTTT. The V call is TRBV2, the J call TRBJ1-1, with 9 bases lining up with TRBD1. J gave up 6 bases and V 3 bases, and 5 bases lay outside the gene matches. Germline assignment: CDR1 SNHLY and CDR2 FYNNEI. The CDR3 contains 14 residues.

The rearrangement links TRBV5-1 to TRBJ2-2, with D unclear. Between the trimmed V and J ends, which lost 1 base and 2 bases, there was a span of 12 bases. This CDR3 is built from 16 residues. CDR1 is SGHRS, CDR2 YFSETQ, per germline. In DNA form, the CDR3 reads TGCGCCAGCAGCTTGAGGGCAGAGACTAACACCGGGGAGCTGTTTTTT. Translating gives CASSLRAETNTGELFF.